These 17 T cell receptor beta chains came from one sample sequenced in a study of control samples from healthy donors and cancer patients. TCRdb keeps only in-frame clones here, not all; method: immunoSEQ multiplex PCR. The sample consists of some 130,000 clones, around 90% of them appearing once. Sequencing was carried out using blood. These receptors were taken from a man in his forties in good health.

The chain carries TRBV3-1 (or the pseudogene TRBV3-2) and TRBJ2-5; D not resolved. Germline V gene data show CDR1 as LGHDT and CDR2 as YNNKEL (reference sequence). The CDR3 runs 12 residues. Trimming stripped 6 bases from V and 1 base from J, with 6 bases between. CDR3 DNA sequence: TGTGCCAGCAGTCGTACCCAAGAGACCCAGTACTTC. Translating gives CASSRTQETQYF.

J is TRBJ2-3 and V is TRBV6-5, with TRBD1 as a possible D gene (6 bases). Germline V lookup: CDR1 MNHEY, CDR2 SVGAGI. CDR3 length: 14 amino acids. The germline V and J ends were trimmed by 2 bases and 8 bases, with 14 bases remaining between them. The CDR3 loop is CASSYRLPQGTQYF. The CDR3 nucleotides are TGTGCCAGCAGTTACAGATTACCACAGGGTACGCAGTATTTT.

The chain recombines TRBV10-3 with TRBJ1-3; D is ambiguous. The CDR3 extends over 13 amino acids. Germline assignment: CDR1 ENHRY and CDR2 SYGVKD. V lost 7 bases and J 1 base, leaving 8 bases between the germline ends. Here the CDR3 reads CAIKQQSGNTIYF. CDR3 in DNA: TGTGCCATCAAGCAGCAATCTGGAAACACCATATATTTT.

The chain combines TRBV2 with TRBJ1-1; TRBD1 is a possible D gene (5 bases). The V end was cut by 7 bases, the J end by 5 bases, with 17 bases between. The CDR3 contains 14 residues. The V gene's germline CDR1 is SNHLY and CDR2 FYNNEI. The CDR3 loop reads CASNVFRVGTEAFF. The CDR3 DNA is TGTGCCAGCAATGTCTTCAGGGTAGGAACTGAAGCTTTCTTT.

The J gene is TRBJ2-7, the V gene TRBV6-1; 8 nucleotides align to TRBD1. Germline CDR1 is MNHNS and CDR2 is SASEGT. The CDR3 is made up of 15 amino acids. Trimming cost V 2 bases and J 7 bases; bases outside gene matches: 10. The CDR3 region is CASSELTGAPGEQYF. The CDR3, as DNA: TGTGCCAGCAGTGAACTGACAGGGGCTCCGGGGGAGCAGTACTTC.

The chain is built from TRBV12-3 or TRBV12-4 and TRBJ2-2; tentative D call: TRBD1 (5 bases). Between the trimmed V and J ends, which lost 5 bases and 7 bases, there was a span of 8 bases. The CDR3 length is 12 residues. The CDR3 DNA reads as TGTGCCAGCAGTAGGGGCAACGGGGAGCTGTTTTTT. Translation gives CASSRGNGELFF.

The chain has TRBV27 and TRBJ2-1; weak D call: TRBD1 (6 bases). CDR3 length equals 12 residues. The germline V gene encodes CDR1 MNHEY and CDR2 SMNVEV (reference sequence). Trimming pared 4 bases from V and 6 bases from J, leaving 7 bases between. CDR3: CASSSQGNEQFF. CDR3 in DNA: TGTGCCAGCAGTTCACAGGGCAATGAGCAGTTCTTC.

The chain's CDR3 is CSVGLPDEQFF. The DNA of the CDR3 is TGCAGCGTCGGGCTCCCGGATGAGCAGTTCTTC. This rearrangement joins TRBV29-1 to TRBJ2-1; no clear D gene. The CDR3 is 11 amino acids. V gave up 6 bases and J gave up 8 bases, with 11 bases separating them. CDR1 and CDR2 from the germline V gene are SQVTM and ANQGSEA.

This chain uses TRBV24-1 with TRBJ2-3, with D maybe TRBD2 (6 bases). The germline CDR1 and CDR2 sequences are KGHDR and SFDVKD. The V end was cut by 3 bases, the J end by 0 bases, with 15 bases between. The CDR3 loop spans 17 amino acids. The CDR3 sequence: CATSDAGTLPSTDTQYF. The CDR3 DNA is TGTGCCACCAGTGATGCCGGGACTCTCCCGAGCACAGATACGCAGTATTTT.

The J gene is TRBJ2-2, the V gene TRBV6-5, with D perhaps assigned TRBD1 or TRBD2 (5 bases each). The germline gives CDR1 MNHEY, CDR2 SVGAGI. The CDR3 extends over 13 amino acids. V lost 7 bases and J 8 bases, leaving 14 bases between the germline ends. The CDR3 sequence: CASTGTPEGELFF. CDR3 coding DNA: TGTGCCAGCACCGGGACCCCCGAGGGGGAGCTGTTTTTT.

This rearrangement joins TRBV7-3 to TRBJ2-3; TRBD1 might be the D (6 bases). The CDR3 has 15 residues. Germline V CDR1 and CDR2: SGHTA, FQGTGA. Trimming left V 3 bases short and J 1 base short, with 11 bases between. This CDR3 is CASSFTGMGTDTQYF. Written as DNA, the CDR3 is TGTGCCAGCAGCTTTACAGGGATGGGCACAGATACGCAGTATTTT.

CDR3 residues: CASSPVYEQYF. CDR3 sequence (DNA): TGTGCCAGCTCACCGGTTTACGAGCAGTACTTC. This chain links TRBV7-9 with TRBJ2-7; no firm D call. The CDR3 covers 11 residues. Trimming left V 8 bases short and J 4 bases short, with 9 bases between. Per germline, CDR1 SEHNR and CDR2 FQNEAQ (reference sequence). Based on the CDR3 plus reference TRBV7-9 and TRBJ2-7, the full variable domain is DTGVSQNPRHKITKRGQNVTFRCDPISEHNRLYWYRQTLGQGPEFLTYFQNEAQLEKSRLLSDRFSAERPKGSFSTLEIQRTEQGDSAMYLCASSPVYEQYFGPGTRLTVT.

J is TRBJ2-3 and V is TRBV6-6, with D hard to call. V shed 6 bases and J shed 0 bases, with 10 bases lying between them. The CDR3 consists of 14 residues. Germline CDR1 is MNHNY and CDR2 is SVGAGI (reference sequence). As DNA, the CDR3 is TGTGCCAGCAGCCCCGGCTGGAGCACAGATACGCAGTATTTT. Its translation is CASSPGWSTDTQYF.

DNA of the CDR3: TGTGCCAGCAGTTGGGGGGGACGGGGCAATCAGCCCCAGCATTTT. Translating it yields CASSWGGRGNQPQHF. The chain joins TRBV5-8 to TRBJ1-5; TRBD1 is a possible D gene (5 bases). The germline CDR1 and CDR2 sequences are SGHTS and YDEGEE. Trimming took off 5 bases at V and 2 bases at J, with 14 bases between the two ends. CDR3 length equals 15 residues.

CDR3: CASSQDIADTQYF. For the CDR3, the DNA is TGCGCCAGCAGCCAGGATATAGCAGATACGCAGTATTTT. J is TRBJ2-3 and V is TRBV4-1, with unresolved D. Germline loops: CDR1 MGHRA, CDR2 YSYEKL. The CDR3 consists of 13 residues. V was pared by 3 bases and J by 4 bases, with 8 bases between.

This clone was seen a handful of times. V and J are TRBV5-5 and TRBJ1-3; unclear D gene. The CDR3 consists of 14 residues. Germline values: CDR1 SGHKS, CDR2 YYEKEE (reference sequence). The ends were cut back, 0 bases at V and 3 bases at J, with 7 bases in the middle. The CDR3 region is CASSLEGFGNTIYF. The CDR3 DNA reads TGTGCCAGCAGCTTGGAAGGGTTTGGAAACACCATATATTTT.

The genes are TRBV30 and TRBJ1-1; D may be TRBD1 (5 bases). CDR1 GTSNPN and CDR2 SVGIG come from the germline V gene (reference sequence). The CDR3 length is 14 residues. V lost 3 bases and J lost 4, with 15 bases in between. CDR3 protein: CAWSPPGPITEAFF. The CDR3 bases are TGTGCCTGGAGCCCTCCGGGACCCATCACTGAAGCTTTCTTT. Drawing the rest from reference TRBV30 and TRBJ1-1, the complete variable domain is SQTIHQWPATLVQPVGSPLSLECTVEGTSNPNLYWYRQAAGRGLQLLFYSVGIGQISSEVPQNLSASRPQDRQFILSSKKLLLSDSGFYLCAWSPPGPITEAFFGQGTRLTVV.